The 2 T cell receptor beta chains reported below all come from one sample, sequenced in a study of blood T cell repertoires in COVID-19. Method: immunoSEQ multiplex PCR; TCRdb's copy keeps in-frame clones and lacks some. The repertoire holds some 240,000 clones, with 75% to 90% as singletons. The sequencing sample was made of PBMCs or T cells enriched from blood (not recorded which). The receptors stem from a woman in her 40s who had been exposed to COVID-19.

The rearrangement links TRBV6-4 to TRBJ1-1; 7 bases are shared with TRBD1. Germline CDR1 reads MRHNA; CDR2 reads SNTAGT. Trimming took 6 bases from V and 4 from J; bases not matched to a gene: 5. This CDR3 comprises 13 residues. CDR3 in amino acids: CASSGQAGTEAFF. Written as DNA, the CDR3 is TGTGCCAGCAGCGGACAGGCCGGCACTGAAGCTTTCTTT.

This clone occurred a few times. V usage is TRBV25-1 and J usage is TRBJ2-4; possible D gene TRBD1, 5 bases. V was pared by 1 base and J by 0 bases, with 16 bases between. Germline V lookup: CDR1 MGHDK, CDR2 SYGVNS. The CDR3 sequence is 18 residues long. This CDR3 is CASSELGDDRIAKNIQYF. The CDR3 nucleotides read TGTGCCAGCAGTGAATTGGGTGATGACAGAATAGCCAAAAACATTCAGTACTTC.